Described below is a single TCR beta chain sequence and its context. The specificity of this receptor is unknown. No quality values exist for individual bases; no much larger clone is one base distant. This entry comes from a study of T-cell memory formation after mild COVID-19 (TCRdb year 2021). As for the study more broadly: TCR sequence clusters from the two donors were largely donor specific. In two donors, T-cell clones that expanded and contracted after mild COVID-19 were tracked by sequencing TCRalpha and TCRbeta repertoires over time. The cohort comprised two young, previously healthy adult volunteers, one female and one male. General study outcomes and caveats: SARS-CoV-2 specificity was not confirmed for the second-wave clones peaking on day 37. The detection of some responding clones in pre-infection memory suggests that pre-existing cross-reactive memory T cells joined the SARS-CoV-2 response. Clones contracting from day 15 to 85 had balanced CD4/CD8 phenotypes, while a second wave expanding from day 15 to 37 was biased towards CD4+. The study covered only a couple of mild cases, and larger cohorts including severe cases with pre-infection samples were considered necessary. Contracting CD4+ clones turned up mainly in the CM and EM memory subsets, whereas EMRA was where CD8+ clones were enriched.

Ficoll-Paque density gradient centrifugation was used to isolate PBMCs. At the junction V is shortened by 2 bases and J by 0 bases, with 20 bases in between. The germline V gene yields SGHAT for CDR1 and FQNNGV for CDR2. Its CDR3 holds 20 amino acids, cysteine through phenylalanine. The sequence is cut down to CDR3 DNA, 60 bases in frame from base 1. TCRdb shows the sequencer as Illumina NovaSeq 6000. Using 5'RACE with constant-segment primers, TCRalpha and TCRbeta cDNA libraries were constructed, with sample barcodes and unique molecular identifiers added in the process. Trizol reagent was used to extract RNA from every sample. Libraries were amplified in two PCR steps, with a second sample barcode and Illumina TruSeq adapters added in the second step. Sequencing of the libraries was done on an Illumina NovaSeq, producing 2 x 150 bp paired-end reads. In the original analysis: Demultiplexing of reads and collapsing into UMI-guided consensus sequences were performed with migec v1.2.7. Using mixcr v2.1.11, UMI consensuses were aligned to TRA and TRB V and J templates and then assembled into clonotypes. A clonotype was counted as expanded or contracted only when both edgeR and NoisET called the clonotype significant, with the noise models trained on biological replicates. For edgeR calls, a false discovery rate-adjusted p below 0.01 and a log2 fold-change threshold of 1 were applied. As an exploratory analysis of dynamics, PCA with hierarchical clustering was applied to max-normalized trajectories of the 1000 most abundant clonotypes. Each responding clone was given a CD4 or CD8 phenotype based on the CD4+ and CD8+ repertoires, which had been sequenced separately. TCRdb reran the public reads through fastp at Q25 and MiXCR, keeping productive beta chains. Every distinct CDR3 protein forms one entry, paired with its most common genes and DNA. Clone size and V and J calls follow TCRdb, not the original study. This sample is represented by 400,000 to 550,000 distinct CDR3 sequences; 20% to 30% of them were singletons. The ten largest clones add up to roughly an eighth of the sample.

This receptor was identified in an adult woman who had mild COVID-19 (a few samples of this study predate the infection). The sample titles of this study are shuffled in the database, so cell type and time point are left out; the donor was told from shared clones. The chain employs TRBV11-2 and TRBJ2-6, and TRBD1 may be the D gene, going by 5 matching bases. Input material: PBMCs or a T cell subset sorted from them (not recorded which). The DNA is as follows: TGTGCCAGCAGCTTATCATTCCGTAGGGGTCCCTCCTCTGGGGCCAACGTCCTGACTTTC. It specifies CASSLSFRRGPSSGANVLTF.